This entry is about one T cell receptor (beta chain). Its specificity is unknown. Assay used: immunoSEQ multiplex PCR; TCRdb lists only in-frame clones, some missing. Among some 24,000 clones listed, around 83% were seen once. This sample is drawn from a study of T cells in narcolepsy. Study-level results: Autoreactive clonotypes reportedly recurred in blood of same and different patients, not controls. Some memory CD4+ repertoires had no autoreactive clone sequences.

Sequencing input: CD45RA- memory CD4+ T cells from PBMCs. The receptor's source is a human donor with narcolepsy.

The CDR3 DNA sequence: TGTGCCAGCAGCTTAGACGGGGGTGCCACCTACGAGCAGTACTTC. Translated, it gives CASSLDGGATYEQYF. V usage is TRBV7-2 and J usage is TRBJ2-7; D is possibly TRBD2 (6 bases). The CDR3 sequence is 15 residues long. The germline V gene has CDR1 SGHTA and CDR2 FQGNSA. V was cut by 1 base and J by 2 bases, with 12 bases left in between.